The T cell receptor beta chain under discussion was sequenced for a study of control samples from healthy donors and cancer patients. The CDR3 is 11 amino acids. Germline loops: CDR1 SNHLY, CDR2 FYNNEI. Trimming removed 4 bases from V and 13 bases from J; junction bases left unmatched: 6. Clones were read by immunoSEQ multiplex PCR, and TCRdb kept only the in-frame ones, dropping some. The sample lists roughly 51,000 clones; about 92% were seen once. The chain is built from TRBV2 and TRBJ2-5; 7 bases are shared with TRBD2. This sequence originates from a middle-aged man with colorectal cancer. Sequenced: PBMCs. For the CDR3, the DNA is TGTGCCAGCAGTGCCTCGGGGAGGGTGTACTTC. It yields the protein CASSASGRVYF.